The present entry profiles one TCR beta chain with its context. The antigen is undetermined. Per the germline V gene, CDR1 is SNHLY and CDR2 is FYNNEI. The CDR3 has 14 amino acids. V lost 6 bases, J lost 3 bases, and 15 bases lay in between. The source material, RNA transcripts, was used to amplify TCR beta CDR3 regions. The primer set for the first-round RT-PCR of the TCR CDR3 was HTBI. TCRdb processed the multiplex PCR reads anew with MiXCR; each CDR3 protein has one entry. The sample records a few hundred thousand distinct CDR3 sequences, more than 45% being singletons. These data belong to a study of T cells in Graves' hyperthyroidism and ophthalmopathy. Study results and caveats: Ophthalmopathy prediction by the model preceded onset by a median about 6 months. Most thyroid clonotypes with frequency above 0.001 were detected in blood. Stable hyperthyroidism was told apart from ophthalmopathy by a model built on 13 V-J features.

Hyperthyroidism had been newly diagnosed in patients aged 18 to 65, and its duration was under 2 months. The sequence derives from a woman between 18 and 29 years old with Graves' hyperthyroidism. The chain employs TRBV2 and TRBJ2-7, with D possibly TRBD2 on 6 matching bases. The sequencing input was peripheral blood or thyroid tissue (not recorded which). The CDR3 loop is CASRTRGGNYEQYF. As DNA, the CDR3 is TGTGCCAGCAGGACTCGGGGAGGAAACTACGAGCAGTACTTC.